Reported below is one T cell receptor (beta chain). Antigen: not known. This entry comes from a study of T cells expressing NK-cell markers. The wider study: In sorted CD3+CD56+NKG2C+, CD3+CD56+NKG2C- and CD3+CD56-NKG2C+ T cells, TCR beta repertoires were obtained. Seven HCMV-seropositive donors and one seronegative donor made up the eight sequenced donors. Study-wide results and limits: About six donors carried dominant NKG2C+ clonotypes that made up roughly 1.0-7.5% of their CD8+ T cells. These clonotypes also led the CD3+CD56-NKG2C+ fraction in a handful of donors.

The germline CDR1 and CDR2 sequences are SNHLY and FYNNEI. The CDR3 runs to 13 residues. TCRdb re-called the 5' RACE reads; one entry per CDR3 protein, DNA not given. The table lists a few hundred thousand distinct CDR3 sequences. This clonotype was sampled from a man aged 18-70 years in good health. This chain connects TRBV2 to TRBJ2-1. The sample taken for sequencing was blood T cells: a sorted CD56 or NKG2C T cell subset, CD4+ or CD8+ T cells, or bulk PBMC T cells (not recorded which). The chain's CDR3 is CASYLSTISEQFF.